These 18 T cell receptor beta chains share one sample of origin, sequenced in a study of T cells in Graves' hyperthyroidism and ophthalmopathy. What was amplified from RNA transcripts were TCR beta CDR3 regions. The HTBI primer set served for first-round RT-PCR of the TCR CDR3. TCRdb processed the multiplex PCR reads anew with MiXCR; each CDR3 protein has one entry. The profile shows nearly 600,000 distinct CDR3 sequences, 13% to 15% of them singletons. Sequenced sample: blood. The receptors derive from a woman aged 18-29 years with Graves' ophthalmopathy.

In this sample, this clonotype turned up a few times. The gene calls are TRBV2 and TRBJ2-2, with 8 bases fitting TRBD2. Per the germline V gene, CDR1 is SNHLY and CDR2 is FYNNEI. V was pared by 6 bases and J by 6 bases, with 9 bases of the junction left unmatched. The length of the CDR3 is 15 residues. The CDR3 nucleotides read TGTGCCAGCAGCGGGGGGGGGACGGGGGCCGGGGAGCTGTTTTTT. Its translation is CASSGGGTGAGELFF.

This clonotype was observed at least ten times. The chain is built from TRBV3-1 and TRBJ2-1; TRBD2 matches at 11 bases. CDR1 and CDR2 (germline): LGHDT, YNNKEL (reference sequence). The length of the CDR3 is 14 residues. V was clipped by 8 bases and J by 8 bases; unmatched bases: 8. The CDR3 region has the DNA TGTGCCAGCGAACTAGCGGGAGTTTCGTATGAGCAGTTCTTC. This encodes CASELAGVSYEQFF.

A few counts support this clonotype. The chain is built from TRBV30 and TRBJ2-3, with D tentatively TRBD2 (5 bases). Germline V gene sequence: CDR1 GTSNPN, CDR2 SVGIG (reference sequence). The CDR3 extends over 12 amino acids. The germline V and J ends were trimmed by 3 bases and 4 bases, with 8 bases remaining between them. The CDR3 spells CAWREGPDTQYF. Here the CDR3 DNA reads TGTGCCTGGAGAGAGGGTCCAGATACGCAGTATTTT.

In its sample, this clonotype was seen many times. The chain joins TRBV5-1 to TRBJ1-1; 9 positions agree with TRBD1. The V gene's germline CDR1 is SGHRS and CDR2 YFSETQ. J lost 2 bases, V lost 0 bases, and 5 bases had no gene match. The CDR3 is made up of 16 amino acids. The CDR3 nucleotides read TGCGCCAGCAGCTTGGGAGGGACAGGGACTAACACTGAAGCTTTCTTT. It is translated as CASSLGGTGTNTEAFF.

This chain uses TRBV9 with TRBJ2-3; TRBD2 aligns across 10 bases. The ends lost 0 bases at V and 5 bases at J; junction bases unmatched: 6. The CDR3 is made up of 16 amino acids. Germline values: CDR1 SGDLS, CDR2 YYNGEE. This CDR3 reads CASSVEASGRGDTQYF. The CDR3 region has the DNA TGTGCCAGCAGCGTAGAGGCTAGCGGGAGAGGAGATACGCAGTATTTT.

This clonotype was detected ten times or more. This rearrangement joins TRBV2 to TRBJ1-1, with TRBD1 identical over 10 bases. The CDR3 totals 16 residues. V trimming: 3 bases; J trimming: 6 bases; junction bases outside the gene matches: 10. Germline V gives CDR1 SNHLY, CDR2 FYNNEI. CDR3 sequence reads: CASSDHISGQGAEAFF. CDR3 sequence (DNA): TGTGCCAGCAGTGACCACATCAGCGGACAGGGGGCTGAAGCTTTCTTT.

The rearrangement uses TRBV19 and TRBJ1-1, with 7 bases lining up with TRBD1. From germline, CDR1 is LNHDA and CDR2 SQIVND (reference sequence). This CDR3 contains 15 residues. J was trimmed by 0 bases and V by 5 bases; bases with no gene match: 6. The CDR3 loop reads CASSETDRVNTEAFF. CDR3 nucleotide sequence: TGTGCCAGTAGTGAAACCGACAGGGTGAACACTGAAGCTTTCTTT. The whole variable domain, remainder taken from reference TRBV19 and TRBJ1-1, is DGGITQSPKYLFRKEGQNVTLSCEQNLNHDAMYWYRQDPGQGLRLIYYSQIVNDFQKGDIAEGYSVSREKKESFPLTVTSAQKNPTAFYLCASSETDRVNTEAFFGQGTRLTVV.

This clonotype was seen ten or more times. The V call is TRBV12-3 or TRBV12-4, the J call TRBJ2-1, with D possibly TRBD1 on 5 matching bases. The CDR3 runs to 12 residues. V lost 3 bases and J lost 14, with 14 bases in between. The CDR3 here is CASSFSRIGEFF. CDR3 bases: TGTGCCAGCAGTTTCAGTCGAATAGGGGAGTTCTTC.

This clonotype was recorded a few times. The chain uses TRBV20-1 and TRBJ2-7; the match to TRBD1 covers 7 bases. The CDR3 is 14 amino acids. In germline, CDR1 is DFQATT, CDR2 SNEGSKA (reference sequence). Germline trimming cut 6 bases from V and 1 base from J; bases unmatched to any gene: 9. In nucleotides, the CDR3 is TGCAGTGCCCGAGGGGGCAGGGGGTCCTACGAGCAGTACTTC. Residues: CSARGGRGSYEQYF.

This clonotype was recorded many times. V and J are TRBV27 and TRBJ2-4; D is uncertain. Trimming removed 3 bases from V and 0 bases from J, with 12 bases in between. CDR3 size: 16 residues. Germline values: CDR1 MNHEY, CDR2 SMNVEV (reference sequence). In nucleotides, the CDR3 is TGTGCCAGCAGTTTCACCCTCGCCCTAGCCAAAAACATTCAGTACTTC. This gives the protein CASSFTLALAKNIQYF.

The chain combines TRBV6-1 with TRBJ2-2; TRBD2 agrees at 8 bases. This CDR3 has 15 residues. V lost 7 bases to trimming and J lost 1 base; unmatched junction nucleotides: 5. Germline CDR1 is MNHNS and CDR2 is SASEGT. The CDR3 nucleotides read TGTGCCAGCAATACGGGACTAGAGAACACCGGGGAGCTGTTTTTT. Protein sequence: CASNTGLENTGELFF.

The CDR3 nucleotides are TGTGCCAGCAGGCCTAGCGGGTTAGAGACCCAGTACTTC. Encoded protein: CASRPSGLETQYF. The genes are TRBV27 and TRBJ2-5; 8 bases map to TRBD2. Germline CDR1 is MNHEY and CDR2 is SMNVEV (reference sequence). CDR3 length: 13 residues. Germline trimming cut 6 bases from V and 4 bases from J; bases unmatched to any gene: 4.

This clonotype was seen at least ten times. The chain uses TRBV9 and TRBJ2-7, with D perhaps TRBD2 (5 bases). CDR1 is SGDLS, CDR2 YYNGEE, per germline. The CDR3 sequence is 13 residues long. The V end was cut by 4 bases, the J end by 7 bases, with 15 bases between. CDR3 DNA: TGTGCCAGCAGCCCTGAACTAGGCTGGGAGCAGTACTTC. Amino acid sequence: CASSPELGWEQYF.

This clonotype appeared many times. The DNA of the CDR3 is TGTGCCAGCAGAGGTGGGACAGGGAATCGACATGGCTACACCTTC. It yields the protein CASRGGTGNRHGYTF. V usage is TRBV6-1 and J usage is TRBJ1-2; 9 bases agree with TRBD1. Germline V gene sequence: CDR1 MNHNS, CDR2 SASEGT. The CDR3 is 15 residues long. J lost 6 bases, V lost 6 bases, and 11 bases had no gene match.

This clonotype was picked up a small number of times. The DNA for the CDR3 is TGTGCCAGCTGCCCTAGCATGGGGGAGACCCAGTACTTC. The encoded protein is CASCPSMGETQYF. The V gene is TRBV18, the J gene TRBJ2-5, with D perhaps matching TRBD2 (5 bases). V was trimmed by 7 bases and J by 5 bases, leaving 14 bases between them. There are 13 residues in the CDR3. Germline loops: CDR1 KGHSH, CDR2 LQKENI.

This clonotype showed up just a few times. The CDR3 region is CASSPRPGNTGELFF. The CDR3 DNA reads as TGTGCCAGCAGCCCCCGCCCGGGGAACACCGGGGAGCTGTTTTTT. The V gene is TRBV7-3, the J gene TRBJ2-2; D unresolved. CDR1 and CDR2 from the germline V gene are SGHTA and FQGTGA. Trimming removed 5 bases from V and 1 base from J, with 11 bases in between. CDR3 size: 15 residues.

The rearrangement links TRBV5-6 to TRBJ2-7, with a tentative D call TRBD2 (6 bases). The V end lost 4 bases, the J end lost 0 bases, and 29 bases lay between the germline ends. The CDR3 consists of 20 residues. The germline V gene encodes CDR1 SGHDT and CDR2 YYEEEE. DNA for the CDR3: TGTGCCAGCAGCCCAACCCCACGGGACTTTCCGCTCCTGAGCTCCTACGAGCAGTACTTC. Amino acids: CASSPTPRDFPLLSSYEQYF.

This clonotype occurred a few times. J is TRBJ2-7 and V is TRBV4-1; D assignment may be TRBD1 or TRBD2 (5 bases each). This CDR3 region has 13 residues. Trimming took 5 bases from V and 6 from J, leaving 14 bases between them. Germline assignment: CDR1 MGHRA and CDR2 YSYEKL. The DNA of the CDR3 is TGCGCCAGCAGCTCACCGAGGGGTGGCGAGCAGTACTTC. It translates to CASSSPRGGEQYF.